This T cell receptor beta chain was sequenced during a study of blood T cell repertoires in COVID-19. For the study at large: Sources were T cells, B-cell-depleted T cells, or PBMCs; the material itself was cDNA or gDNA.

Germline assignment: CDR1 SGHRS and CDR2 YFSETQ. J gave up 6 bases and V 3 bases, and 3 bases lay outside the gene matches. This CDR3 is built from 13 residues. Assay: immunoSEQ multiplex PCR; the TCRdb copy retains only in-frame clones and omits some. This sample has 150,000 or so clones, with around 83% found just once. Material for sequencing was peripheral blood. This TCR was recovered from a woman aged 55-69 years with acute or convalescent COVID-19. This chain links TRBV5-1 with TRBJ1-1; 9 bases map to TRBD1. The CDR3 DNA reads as TGCGCCAGCAGCTGGACAGGGGTGTCTGAAGCTTTCTTT. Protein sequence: CASSWTGVSEAFF.